This T cell receptor beta chain was identified in a study of T cells in narcolepsy. Study details: Patients with NT1 or NT2 and healthy control donors were enrolled.

CDR3 length: 16 amino acids. V gave up 7 bases and J gave up 7 bases; unmatched junction bases: 10. CDR1 and CDR2 (germline): LNHDA, SQIVND (reference sequence). The protocol was immunoSEQ multiplex PCR, while the TCRdb copy is restricted to in-frame clones and leaves out a portion. The sample carries about 15,000 clones, 85% recorded once. General study findings and limits: Comparing one patient's CSF and blood CD4+ clonotypes highlighted HCRT- and TRIB2-specific autoreactive clonotypes. No autoreactive T cell clone sequences appeared in some memory CD4+ repertoires. Healthy controls reportedly lacked the autoreactive clonotypes serially found in patients' blood.

Regarding this clone: What it binds is not known.

J is TRBJ2-1 and V is TRBV19; 13 bases are shared with TRBD2. What was sequenced was memory (CD45RA-) CD4+ T cells from blood. The sequence came from a human donor in good health. CDR3 sequence: CASNNPGLAGMNEQFF. The CDR3 DNA sequence: TGTGCCAGTAACAATCCGGGACTAGCGGGGATGAATGAGCAGTTCTTC.